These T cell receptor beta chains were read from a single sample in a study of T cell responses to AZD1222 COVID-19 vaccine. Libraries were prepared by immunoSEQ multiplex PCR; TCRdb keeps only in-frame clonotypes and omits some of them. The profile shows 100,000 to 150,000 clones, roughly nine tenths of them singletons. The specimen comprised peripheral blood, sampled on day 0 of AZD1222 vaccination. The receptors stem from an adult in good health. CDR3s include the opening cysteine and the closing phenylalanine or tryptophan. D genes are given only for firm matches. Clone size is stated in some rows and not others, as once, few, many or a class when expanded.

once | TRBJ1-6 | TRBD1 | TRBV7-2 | TGTGCCAGCAGCTCGCCTCCGGGACAGGGAAGCTCCTATAATTCACCCCTCCACTTT | CASSSPPGQGSSYNSPLHF
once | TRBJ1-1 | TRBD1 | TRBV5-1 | TGCGCCAGCAGCACACAGGGGAGCGGCACTGAAGCTTTCTTT | CASSTQGSGTEAFF
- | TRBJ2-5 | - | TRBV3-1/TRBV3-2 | TGTGCCAGCAGCCACCTAATCGGGGGCCCGGGGCAAGAGACCCAGTACTTC | CASSHLIGGPGQETQYF
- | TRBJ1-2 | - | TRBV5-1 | TGCGCCAGCAGTCCTCAACCAACCCGGGGCTATGGCTACACCTTC | CASSPQPTRGYGYTF
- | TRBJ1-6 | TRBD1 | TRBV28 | TGTGCCAGCAGTTCGGGACAGTATAATTCACCCCTCCACTTT | CASSSGQYNSPLHF
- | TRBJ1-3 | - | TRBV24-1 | TGTGCCACCAGTGACCCCGACGCCGCTTCTGGAAACACCATATATTTT | CATSDPDAASGNTIYF
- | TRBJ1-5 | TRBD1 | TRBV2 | TGTGCCAGCACCCAGGGGGGGGGTCAGCCCCAGCATTTT | CASTQGGGQPQHF
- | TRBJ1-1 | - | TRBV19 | TGTGCCAGTAGCCTCGGGGCGGGCACTGAAGCTTTCTTT | CASSLGAGTEAFF
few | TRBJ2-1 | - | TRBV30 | TGTGCCTGGAGTGCGGCAGGGAGGTGGTATGAGCAGTTCTTC | CAWSAAGRWYEQFF
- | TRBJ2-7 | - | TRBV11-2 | TGTGCCAGCAGTCTACCGCGTTCCAGCTCCTACGAGCAGTACTTC | CASSLPRSSSYEQYF
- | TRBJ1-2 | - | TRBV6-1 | TGTGCCAGCAGTGACGGACCTGATCATGGCTACACCTTC | CASSDGPDHGYTF
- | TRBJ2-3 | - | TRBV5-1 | TGCGCCAGCAGCTGGGGTATCGAGGAAACGCAGTATTTT | CASSWGIEETQYF
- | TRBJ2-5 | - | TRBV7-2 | TGTGCCAGCAGCTTTCAGGGGAATCAAGAGACCCAGTACTTC | CASSFQGNQETQYF
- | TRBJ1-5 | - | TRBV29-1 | TGCAGCGTTGGGGCGGCCAGCTATAGCAATCAGCCCCAGCATTTT | CSVGAASYSNQPQHF
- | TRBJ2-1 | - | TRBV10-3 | TGTGCCATCAGTGGCTTTGCCCCAGTTATATCCTACAATGAGCAGTTCTTC | CAISGFAPVISYNEQFF
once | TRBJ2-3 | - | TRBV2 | TGTGCCAGCAGTGAAGCCCCTCCCGGTCGGACAGATACGCAGTATTTT | CASSEAPPGRTDTQYF
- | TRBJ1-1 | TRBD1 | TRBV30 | TGTGCCTGCGACAGGGAGATCAGCACTGAAGCTTTCTTT | CACDREISTEAFF
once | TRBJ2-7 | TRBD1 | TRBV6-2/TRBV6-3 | TGTGCCAGCAGTTACACGGGACAGGGTTCCTACGAGCAGTACTTC | CASSYTGQGSYEQYF
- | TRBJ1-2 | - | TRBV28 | TGTGCCAGCAGTTTGGGGGGGCGCAAGTATGGCTACACCTTC | CASSLGGRKYGYTF
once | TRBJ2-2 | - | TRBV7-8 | TGTGCCAGCAGCACCGAGGAGCTGTTTTTT | CASSTEELFF
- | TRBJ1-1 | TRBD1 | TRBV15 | TGTGCCACCAGCAGAGTGGCAGGGGGGAACACTGAAGCTTTCTTT | CATSRVAGGNTEAFF
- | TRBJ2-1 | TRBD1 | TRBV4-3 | TGCGCCAGCAGCCAGGGACAGGGCCGCGATGAGCAGTTCTTC | CASSQGQGRDEQFF
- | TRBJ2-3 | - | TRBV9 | TGTGCCAGCAGCGTAGCCCCCACTGCAGGGGATACGCAGTATTTT | CASSVAPTAGDTQYF
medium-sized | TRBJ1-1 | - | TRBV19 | TGTGCCAGTACTCCCATCGTTCCGGGGATGAACACTGAAGCTTTCTTT | CASTPIVPGMNTEAFF
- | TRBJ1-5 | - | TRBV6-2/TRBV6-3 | TGTGCCAGCAGTTACTCGAGGGTCTTGGATCAGCCCCAGCATTTT | CASSYSRVLDQPQHF
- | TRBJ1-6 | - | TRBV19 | TGTGCCAGTAGTATGGGGCAGGCCGCCCTACGCTCCTATAATTCACCCCTCCACTTT | CASSMGQAALRSYNSPLHF
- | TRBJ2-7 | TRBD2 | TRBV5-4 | TGTGCCAGCAGCTCGGGACTAGCGGGGGACGAGCAGTACTTC | CASSSGLAGDEQYF
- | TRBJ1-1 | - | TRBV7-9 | TGTGCCAGCAGCTTAGTAGGGACGCTAGACACTGAAGCTTTCTTT | CASSLVGTLDTEAFF
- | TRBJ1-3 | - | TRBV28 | TGTGCCAGCAGTTCCTTGAGTCAAGGGGTTGTATATTTT | CASSSLSQGVVYF
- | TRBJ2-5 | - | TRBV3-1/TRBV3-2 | TGTGCCAGCAGCCACGGAGAGACCCAGTACTTC | CASSHGETQYF
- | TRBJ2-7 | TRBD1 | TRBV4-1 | TGCGCCAGCAGCCCGGGACAGGGACTTTACTACGAGCAGTACTTC | CASSPGQGLYYEQYF
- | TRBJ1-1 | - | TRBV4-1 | TGCGCCAGCAGCCAAGAGTTCTCGGGCATTGAAGCTTTCTTT | CASSQEFSGIEAFF
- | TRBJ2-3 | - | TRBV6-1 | TGTGCCAGCAGTGAATCGGATAGGGACACGCAGTATTTT | CASSESDRDTQYF
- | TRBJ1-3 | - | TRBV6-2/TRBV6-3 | TGTGCCAGCAGCCAGGGGAGCACCATATATTTT | CASSQGSTIYF
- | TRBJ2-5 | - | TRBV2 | TGTGCCAGCCCAGGACCCCTCGTTCAAGAGACCCAGTACTTC | CASPGPLVQETQYF
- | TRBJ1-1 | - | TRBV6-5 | TGTGCCAGCAGTTCGCCCCGCAGACCAGAAGCTTTCTTT | CASSSPRRPEAFF
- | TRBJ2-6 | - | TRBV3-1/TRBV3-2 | TGTGCCAGCAGCCAAGTGCGGACAGATGGGGCCAACGTCCTGACTTTC | CASSQVRTDGANVLTF
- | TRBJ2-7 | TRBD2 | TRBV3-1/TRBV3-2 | TGTGCCAGCAGCTTGACTAGCGGGGGACCGGGAAACTTC | CASSLTSGGPGNF
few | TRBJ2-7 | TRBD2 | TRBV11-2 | TGTGCCAGCAGCACATACCCGGGACTAGCGGGGGTAGAGCAGTACTTC | CASSTYPGLAGVEQYF
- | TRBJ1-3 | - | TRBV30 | TGTGCCTGGAGTGTTCACGACGTAATTTCGGGAAACACCATATATTTT | CAWSVHDVISGNTIYF
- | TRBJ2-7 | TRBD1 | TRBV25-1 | TGTGCCAGCAGTAGGGACAGGGGATCTATCTACGAGCAGTACTTC | CASSRDRGSIYEQYF
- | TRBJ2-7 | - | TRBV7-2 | TGTGCCAGCAGGAGGGACATTGAATACGAGCAGTACTTC | CASRRDIEYEQYF
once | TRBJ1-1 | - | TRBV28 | TGTGCCAGCTCCTCGGGGGTGTACACTGAAGCTTTCTTT | CASSSGVYTEAFF
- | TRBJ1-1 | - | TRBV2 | TGTGCCAGCAGTCTCCCCGGGCTGAACACTGAAGCTTTCTTT | CASSLPGLNTEAFF
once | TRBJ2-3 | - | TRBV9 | TGTGCCAGCAGCGTAGAAGTAGGTACGCAGTATTTT | CASSVEVGTQYF
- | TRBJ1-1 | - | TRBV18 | TGTGCCAGCTCACCGCGCGGGAACACTGAAGCTTTCTTT | CASSPRGNTEAFF
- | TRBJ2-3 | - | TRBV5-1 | TGCGCCAGCAGCTTGCCGGGGGCAGATACGCAGTATTTT | CASSLPGADTQYF
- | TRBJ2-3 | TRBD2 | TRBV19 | TGTGCCAGTAGGCGGGGGACTATAAGCACAGATACGCAGTATTTT | CASRRGTISTDTQYF
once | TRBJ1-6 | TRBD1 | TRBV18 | TGTGCCAGCTCATTATCCCCCGGGACAGGGGCTTCACCCCTCCACTTT | CASSLSPGTGASPLHF
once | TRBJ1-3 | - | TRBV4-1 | TGCGCCAGCAGCCAAGAATCCCTGACAGGCCCCAACACCATATATTTT | CASSQESLTGPNTIYF
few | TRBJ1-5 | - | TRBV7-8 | TGTGCCAGCAGCCCGGGGAGTCATAGCAATCAGCCCCAGCATTTT | CASSPGSHSNQPQHF
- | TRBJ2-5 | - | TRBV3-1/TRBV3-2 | TGTGCCAGCAGCCCCAGGGGGGGGGCCGGAGGAGAGACCCAGTACTTC | CASSPRGGAGGETQYF
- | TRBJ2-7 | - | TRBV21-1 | TGTGCCAGCAGCAAAACATATTTC | CASSKTYF
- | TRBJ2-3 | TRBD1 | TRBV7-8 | TGTGCCAGCAGCTTAAGGACAGGGGTCGATTTGGATACGCAGTATTTT | CASSLRTGVDLDTQYF
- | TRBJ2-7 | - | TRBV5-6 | TGTGCCAGCAGCAATAAGGGGGGATACGAGCAGTACTTC | CASSNKGGYEQYF
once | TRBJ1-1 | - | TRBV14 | TGTGCCAGCAGCCCCATAGAAAGGGGGAGAGCTTTCTTT | CASSPIERGRAFF
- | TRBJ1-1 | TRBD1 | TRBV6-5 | TGTGCCAGCAGCCTATCAGGGGGCGGCACTGAAGCTTTCTTT | CASSLSGGGTEAFF
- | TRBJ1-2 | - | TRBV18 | TGTGCCAGCTCACCAGGACAGCCGTATGGCTACACCTTC | CASSPGQPYGYTF
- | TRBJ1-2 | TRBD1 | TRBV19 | TGTGCCAGTAGTATGAGAGGAAGGACAGGGATTTATAACTATGGCTACACCTTC | CASSMRGRTGIYNYGYTF